Each of the 28 T cell receptor beta chains below was sequenced from the same sample in a study of T-cell memory formation after mild COVID-19. TCRdb passed the 5' RACE reads through MiXCR, listing each CDR3 protein once. The sample yields hundreds of thousands of distinct CDR3 sequences, approximately 24% seen once. The sample taken for sequencing was PBMCs or a T cell subset sorted from them (not recorded which). The receptors were gathered from an adult woman who had mild COVID-19 (a few samples of this study predate the infection). Cell type and time point are not known.

This clonotype was detected a few times. V is TRBV4-1 and J is TRBJ2-2; D remains ambiguous. The CDR3 contains 15 residues. Trimming took off 0 bases at V and 4 bases at J, with 9 bases between the two ends. Germline-derived CDR1 and CDR2 are MGHRA and YSYEKL. The CDR3 nucleotides read TGCGCCAGCAGCCAAGAGATAGGGCCCACCGGGGAGCTGTTTTTT. Amino acids: CASSQEIGPTGELFF.

The V call is TRBV5-1, the J call TRBJ2-7; 7 nucleotides align to TRBD2. The J segment lost 5 bases and the V segment lost 5 bases, leaving 1 base of the junction unmatched. The germline V gene has CDR1 SGHRS and CDR2 YFSETQ. The CDR3 is made up of 11 amino acids. Written as DNA, the CDR3 is TGCGCCAGCAGGGGAGGGGACGAGCAGTACTTC. Amino acid sequence: CASRGGDEQYF.

The rearrangement uses TRBV5-4 and TRBJ1-2; D remains unclear. Looked up from germline, CDR1 is SGHNT and CDR2 is YYREEE (reference sequence). Trimming took off 2 bases at V and 9 bases at J, with 11 bases between the two ends. The CDR3 extends over 12 amino acids. The CDR3 sequence is CASSLTEGSYTF. CDR3 nucleotide sequence: TGTGCCAGCAGCTTAACAGAAGGAAGCTACACCTTC.

This clonotype has just a few counts. The J gene is TRBJ2-1, the V gene TRBV6-5, with D maybe TRBD1 (5 bases). Germline CDR1 reads MNHEY; CDR2 reads SVGAGI. The CDR3 loop spans 11 amino acids. V lost 7 bases to trimming and J lost 7 bases, with 8 bases between them. CDR3 region: CASKGPNEQFF. DNA for the CDR3: TGTGCCAGCAAGGGGCCTAATGAGCAGTTCTTC.

The J gene is TRBJ2-1, the V gene TRBV24-1, with D possibly being TRBD1 (5 bases). CDR3 length: 17 amino acids. Germline loops: CDR1 KGHDR, CDR2 SFDVKD. Deletions cut 4 bases from V and 2 bases from J, with 17 bases between. CDR3 in DNA: TGTGCCACCAGTGACGCCCCCAGGGCTAGACCCTACAATGAGCAGTTCTTC. It codes for CATSDAPRARPYNEQFF.

The V and J genes are TRBV24-1 and TRBJ2-1; D possibly matches TRBD1 or TRBD2 (5 bases each). The germline gives CDR1 KGHDR, CDR2 SFDVKD. V lost 9 bases and J lost 10, with 21 bases in between. The CDR3 is 14 amino acids. CDR3 DNA: TGTGCCACCGAGGCCCGGGACCGCTGGGGAGAGCAGTTCTTC. Its protein is CATEARDRWGEQFF.

The genes are TRBV5-6 and TRBJ1-2; 7 bases are shared with TRBD1. V shed 4 bases, J shed 6 bases, and the junction held 6 bases outside the gene matches. The V gene's germline CDR1 is SGHDT and CDR2 YYEEEE. CDR3 size: 13 residues. The CDR3 reads CASSLGQLHGYTF. The CDR3 bases are TGTGCCAGCAGCCTGGGACAGCTGCATGGCTACACCTTC.

The chain recombines TRBV7-9 with TRBJ2-3; D unresolved. V was clipped by 1 base and J by 2 bases, with 13 bases between them. The germline gives CDR1 SEHNR, CDR2 FQNEAQ (reference sequence). The CDR3 covers 16 residues. The CDR3 spells CASSLEVTDLTDTQYF. The CDR3 bases are TGTGCCAGCAGCTTAGAGGTAACAGACCTCACAGATACGCAGTATTTT.

The rearrangement uses TRBV7-2 and TRBJ1-1; D is undetermined. Germline loops: CDR1 SGHTA, CDR2 FQGNSA. This CDR3 comprises 13 residues. Trimming stripped 9 bases from V and 0 bases from J, with 11 bases between. Here the CDR3 reads CASLTLLNTEAFF. The CDR3 DNA reads as TGTGCCAGTTTGACTCTTTTGAACACTGAAGCTTTCTTT.

The chain is built from TRBV27 and TRBJ1-2, with D perhaps TRBD1 (6 bases). This CDR3 has 14 residues. Germline V gene sequence: CDR1 MNHEY, CDR2 SMNVEV (reference sequence). V was clipped by 2 bases and J by 8 bases, with 15 bases between them. CDR3 DNA sequence: TGTGCCAGCAGTTTACTGGGGGCCAGGGTCGGCTACACCTTC. Translating gives CASSLLGARVGYTF.

This clonotype was observed a few times. The chain carries TRBV12-3 or TRBV12-4 and TRBJ2-7, with D possibly TRBD2 on 6 matching bases. Trimming pared 8 bases from V and 1 base from J, leaving 15 bases between. The CDR3 runs to 14 residues. The CDR3 region has the DNA TGTGCCAGCCTCGATACCGGGGGTTCCTACGAGCAGTACTTC. Translating gives CASLDTGGSYEQYF.

This clonotype was found a few times. The rearrangement uses TRBV20-1 and TRBJ2-3, with D perhaps matching TRBD2 (5 bases). Germline CDR1 and CDR2: DFQATT and SNEGSKA (reference sequence). The CDR3 loop spans 12 amino acids. V dropped 3 bases and J dropped 5 bases, with 9 bases sitting between them. The CDR3 DNA follows: TGCAGTGCTAGCGGGGTCCGAGATACGCAGTATTTT. It encodes CSASGVRDTQYF.

This clonotype has only a few counts. J is TRBJ2-1 and V is TRBV7-6; 8 nucleotides line up with TRBD1. Germline CDR1 SGHVS, CDR2 FNYEAQ. This CDR3 is built from 15 residues. V shed 5 bases and J 7 bases; nucleotides not matched to a gene: 10. The DNA of the CDR3 is TGTGCCAGCAGCCCCGGGACAGGCATCAAGAATGAGCAGTTCTTC. Amino acids: CASSPGTGIKNEQFF.

The V gene is TRBV12-3 or TRBV12-4, the J gene TRBJ1-5; D unresolved. The CDR3 totals 13 residues. V was clipped by 5 bases and J by 6 bases, with 11 bases between them. The CDR3 loop reads CASSVGAGQPQHF. DNA for the CDR3: TGTGCCAGCAGTGTAGGAGCGGGTCAGCCCCAGCATTTT.

The table lists this clonotype with a few counts. The V and J genes are TRBV7-2 and TRBJ1-3; no definite D call. Germline V lookup: CDR1 SGHTA, CDR2 FQGNSA. This CDR3 is built from 11 residues. Trimming left V 2 bases short and J 10 bases short, with 6 bases between. The CDR3 region is CASSLYWTIYF. In DNA form, the CDR3 reads TGTGCCAGCAGCTTATATTGGACCATATATTTT.

Many counts were recorded for this clonotype. The chain is built from TRBV10-3 and TRBJ2-1; the match to TRBD1 covers 7 bases. The V and J ends lost 5 bases and 5 bases, in that order; junction bases with no gene match: 9. Germline V gene lookup returns CDR1 ENHRY and CDR2 SYGVKD. CDR3 length equals 15 residues. CDR3 in amino acids: CAISRPDRWNNEQFF. As DNA, the CDR3 is TGTGCCATCAGTAGGCCGGACAGGTGGAACAATGAGCAGTTCTTC.

This clonotype showed up many times. Germline and junction disagree at one end, which may indicate a read error. This CDR3 is CASSLVGGGTRTDTQYF. The CDR3 nucleotides are TGTGCCAGCAGCTTAGTTGGGGGGGGCACTCGCACGGATACGCAGTATTTT. V and J are TRBV7-2 and TRBJ2-3; weak D call: TRBD2 (7 bases). Germline V gene data show CDR1 as SGHTA and CDR2 as FQGNSA. This CDR3 region has 17 residues.

The table lists this clonotype with a few counts. The chain employs TRBV7-2 and TRBJ2-7; D uncertain. Deletions cut 5 bases from V and 3 bases from J, with 17 bases between. The CDR3 runs to 15 residues. Germline V gene sequence: CDR1 SGHTA, CDR2 FQGNSA. CDR3 DNA: TGTGCCAGCAGCGCCCTTACCCTAAAGGACTACGAGCAGTACTTC. Translating gives CASSALTLKDYEQYF.

This rearrangement joins TRBV29-1 to TRBJ1-1; 9 bases are a match to TRBD1. The CDR3 length is 16 residues. The V segment lost 7 bases and the J segment 4 bases; nucleotides outside the gene matches: 16. Germline CDR1 and CDR2: SQVTM and ANQGSEA. The CDR3 DNA reads as TGCAGCGCCCTAGGGCGCCGGGACAGGGACGGCACTGAAGCTTTCTTT. Translated: CSALGRRDRDGTEAFF.

This chain connects TRBV15 to TRBJ1-4; D is uncertain. Germline V gene sequence: CDR1 LNHNV, CDR2 YYDKDF (reference sequence). V was trimmed by 0 bases and J by 0 bases, leaving 5 bases between them. This CDR3 comprises 15 residues. CDR3 DNA: TGTGCCACCAGCAGAGAAGGCGCAACTAATGAAAAACTGTTTTTT. Its protein is CATSREGATNEKLFF.

There are a few counts of this clonotype. The chain recombines TRBV7-2 with TRBJ1-2, with D unresolved. V lost 5 bases, J lost 3 bases, and 16 bases lay in between. Germline CDR1 and CDR2: SGHTA and FQGNSA. This CDR3 contains 15 residues. As DNA, the CDR3 is TGTGCCAGCAGCCTCGTGTCCTGGCAGGACTATGGCTACACCTTC. Its translation is CASSLVSWQDYGYTF. The variable domain in full, with the rest retrieved from reference TRBV7-2 and TRBJ1-2, is GAGVSQSPSNKVTEKGKDVELRCDPISGHTALYWYRQSLGQGLEFLIYFQGNSAPDKSGLPSDRFSAERTGGSVSTLTIQRTQQEDSAVYLCASSLVSWQDYGYTFGSGTRLTVV.

V is TRBV20-1 and J is TRBJ2-7; no firm D call. This CDR3 has 13 residues. V was trimmed by 2 bases and J by 0 bases, leaving 8 bases between them. Germline V gives CDR1 DFQATT, CDR2 SNEGSKA (reference sequence). The CDR3 here is CSARSHISYEQYF. CDR3 in DNA: TGCAGTGCTAGATCTCACATCTCCTACGAGCAGTACTTC.

A few counts support this clonotype. This chain links TRBV11-2 with TRBJ2-5, with D perhaps TRBD2 (6 bases). The CDR3 spans 15 residues. V was pared by 6 bases and J by 7 bases, with 21 bases between. The germline CDR1 and CDR2 sequences are SGHAT and FQNNGV. DNA for the CDR3: TGTGCCAGCAGTCACCCAGGGCGGGGCGCCGGGACCCAGTACTTC. It specifies CASSHPGRGAGTQYF.

The rearrangement uses TRBV23-1 and TRBJ1-1; no clear D. TRBV23-1 qualifies as an ORF whose function is uncertain. This CDR3 region has 11 residues. Trimming left V 7 bases short and J 3 bases short, with 6 bases between. CDR3 sequence: CASNGYTEAFF. DNA for the CDR3: TGCGCCAGCAACGGATACACTGAAGCTTTCTTT.

The chain combines TRBV12-3 or TRBV12-4 with TRBJ2-5; a weak D match, TRBD2 (6 bases). The CDR3 covers 15 residues. The germline V and J ends were trimmed by 5 bases and 2 bases, with 15 bases remaining between them. In DNA form, the CDR3 reads TGTGCCAGCAGTCCGCCGGGACTGCGACAAGAGACCCAGTACTTC. Translated: CASSPPGLRQETQYF.

The table lists this clonotype with a few counts. The rearrangement joins TRBV5-1 to TRBJ2-1; unclear D gene. This CDR3 region has 13 residues. In germline, CDR1 is SGHRS, CDR2 YFSETQ. V was pared by 2 bases and J by 7 bases, with 10 bases between. The CDR3 DNA is TGCGCCAGCAGCTTAGGCCCTGGGAATGAGCAGTTCTTC. Its protein product is CASSLGPGNEQFF.

This clonotype was detected a few times. The chain carries TRBV29-1 and TRBJ2-7; 11 nucleotides align to TRBD2. Germline V CDR1 and CDR2: SQVTM, ANQGSEA. Trimming removed 5 bases from V and 4 bases from J; junction bases left unmatched: 7. The CDR3 spans 14 residues. CDR3 region: CSVRPGLAVYEQYF. CDR3 nucleotides: TGCAGCGTTCGTCCGGGACTAGCGGTTTACGAGCAGTACTTC.

This clonotype was seen a few times. DNA for the CDR3: TGTGCCAGCAGCCCCACCCATTCGGAGTCCGAGCAGTACTTC. It yields the protein CASSPTHSESEQYF. The gene calls are TRBV7-6 and TRBJ2-7, with D unresolved. This CDR3 comprises 14 residues. Per germline, CDR1 SGHVS and CDR2 FNYEAQ. V gave up 5 bases and J gave up 6 bases, with 17 bases separating them.